This TCR beta chain was found in a study of blood T cells in healthy people across ages. A J-beta primer mix and a sample-barcoded 5' primer were used in a second PCR of about 7 to 12 cycles. TCRdb redid the calling of the 5' RACE reads with MiXCR, one entry per CDR3 protein. The sample has about 1 million distinct CDR3 sequences; 35% to 55% are singletons. Donor samples were obtained from healthy Caucasian individuals from Russia, aged about 6 to 95. Total RNA extraction produced at least 6 micrograms (per sample) for the study. This clonotype came up a few times. The target antigen is unknown. Overall study results and limits: Both naive CD4+ cell counts and diversity were greater in long-lived donors than in aged donors.

Sequencing input: blood. This receptor was taken from a woman aged 60-70 years in good health.

CDR3 nucleotide sequence: TGTGCCACCCGGGGGAGGGAGAGGCTCCACTTT. This codes for CATRGRERLHF. V gene TRBV6-6 combines with J gene TRBJ1-6; tentative D call: TRBD1 (5 bases). The V and J ends lost 10 bases and 16 bases respectively, with 17 bases between them. Per germline, CDR1 MNHNY and CDR2 SVGAGI (reference sequence). The CDR3 consists of 11 residues.